The T cell receptor beta chain under discussion was sequenced for a study of kidney transplant recipient with SARS-CoV-2 infection. In the case of this clonotype: Being one base from a much bigger clone, this may be a read error.

With 5 bases clipped from V and 4 bases from J, the junction kept 16 bases outside the gene matches. The CDR3 spans 16 residues. Germline V gene sequence: CDR1 DFQATT, CDR2 SNEGSKA (reference sequence). TCRdb used MiXCR to reprocess the reads, holding one entry per CDR3 protein. The sample lists fewer than 250,000 distinct CDR3 sequences, around 30% occurring once. The sequences come from a blood sample, collected at baseline and between days 110 and 120 from a kidney transplant recipient. This receptor was identified in a male patient between 25 and 39 years old who had COVID-19 and was a kidney transplant recipient. Some T cells could come from the graft donor. This chain connects TRBV20-1 to TRBJ1-2; 7 positions match TRBD1. The DNA for the CDR3 is TGCAGTGCTGAGGGGGCGCTGTTTCGAAAGGCCTATGGCTACACCTTC. Translation gives CSAEGALFRKAYGYTF.